Each of the 12 T cell receptor beta chains below was sequenced from the same sample in a study of blood T cell repertoires in COVID-19. Profiled with immunoSEQ multiplex PCR; TCRdb holds only in-frame clones, not every one. The repertoire consists of about 370,000 clones, with roughly 90% occurring once and the leading ten covering approximately 1.5%. Sequencing was done on a sample of PBMCs or T cells enriched from blood (not recorded which). The receptors come from a woman aged 25 to 39 who had recovered from COVID-19.

The chain uses TRBV5-6 and TRBJ1-1, with D perhaps TRBD1 (6 bases). The CDR3 covers 13 residues. Per the germline V gene, CDR1 is SGHDT and CDR2 is YYEEEE. V gave up 4 bases and J gave up 5 bases, with 12 bases separating them. CDR3 sequence: CASSGLGGTEAFF. CDR3 DNA sequence: TGTGCCAGCAGCGGTTTAGGGGGAACTGAAGCTTTCTTT.

The CDR3 DNA reads as TGTGCCAGCAGCCTAAGGACTAGCCCTCGCACCGGGGAGCTGTTTTTT. Encoded protein: CASSLRTSPRTGELFF. V usage is TRBV5-4 and J usage is TRBJ2-2; 8 bases agree with TRBD2. V dropped 4 bases and J dropped 4; count of bases not matched to a gene: 9. Germline CDR1 is SGHNT and CDR2 is YYREEE (reference sequence). The CDR3 runs to 16 residues.

The chain uses TRBV5-1 and TRBJ2-1; 13 bases map to TRBD2. The CDR3 spans 20 residues. Germline V gene lookup returns CDR1 SGHRS and CDR2 YFSETQ. The V gene end was trimmed by 1 base and the J gene end by 7 bases; junction bases not matched to a gene: 17. The CDR3 protein is CASSLRSGLAGWGTQNEQFF. The CDR3 DNA reads TGCGCCAGCAGCTTGAGGTCGGGACTAGCGGGATGGGGGACCCAAAATGAGCAGTTCTTC.

The chain carries TRBV5-1 and TRBJ2-6, with TRBD1 matching over 7 bases. The germline V gene encodes CDR1 SGHRS and CDR2 YFSETQ. Trimming at V came to 4 bases and at J to 4 bases, leaving 8 bases not matched to a gene. The CDR3 is 16 residues long. CDR3 bases: TGCGCCAGCAGCATCGGACAGGCGGCAGGGGCCAACGTCCTGACTTTC. Encoded protein: CASSIGQAAGANVLTF.

The chain links TRBV5-4 to TRBJ1-1, with 7 bases identical to TRBD1. Trimming removed 1 base from V and 5 bases from J; junction bases left unmatched: 5. This CDR3 comprises 14 residues. The V gene's germline CDR1 is SGHNT and CDR2 YYREEE (reference sequence). In DNA, the CDR3 is TGTGCCAGCAGCTTGTTGGCAGGGGGAACTGAAGCTTTCTTT. Its protein product is CASSLLAGGTEAFF.

The chain is built from TRBV4-1 and TRBJ1-1, with a tentative D call TRBD1 (5 bases). Trimming left V 3 bases short and J 6 bases short, with 17 bases between. Germline V gives CDR1 MGHRA, CDR2 YSYEKL. CDR3 length: 15 residues. The CDR3 DNA follows: TGCGCCAGCAGCCATTCGCAGGGACTGTTCGCTGAAGCTTTCTTT. It codes for CASSHSQGLFAEAFF.

The chain links TRBV5-1 to TRBJ1-6; no clear D gene. There are 17 residues in the CDR3. Germline V gene data show CDR1 as SGHRS and CDR2 as YFSETQ. With 0 bases removed from V and 6 bases from J, the gap between germline ends came to 16 bases. As DNA, the CDR3 is TGCGCCAGCAGCTTGGCCCCGAGCGGGGTACGTAATTCACCCCTCCACTTT. This gives the protein CASSLAPSGVRNSPLHF.

The chain uses TRBV4-2 and TRBJ1-6; D might be TRBD1 (6 bases). The CDR3 has 16 amino acids. V was pared by 0 bases and J by 6 bases, with 12 bases between. Germline V gene sequence: CDR1 LGHNA, CDR2 YNFKEQ. CDR3 residues: CASSQDLGGLNSPLHF. In nucleotides, the CDR3 is TGTGCCAGCAGCCAAGATCTGGGGGGGCTTAATTCACCCCTCCACTTT.

V usage is TRBV24-1 and J usage is TRBJ2-1, with D perhaps matching TRBD1 (7 bases). V was cut by 1 base and J by 5 bases, with 17 bases left in between. CDR1 and CDR2 (germline): KGHDR, SFDVKD. The CDR3 contains 17 residues. Here the CDR3 reads CATSDLVIGGGDNEQFF. CDR3 sequence (DNA): TGTGCCACCAGTGATTTAGTGATAGGGGGCGGGGACAATGAGCAGTTCTTC.

This chain uses TRBV11-2 with TRBJ2-3; D ambiguous. From germline, CDR1 is SGHAT and CDR2 FQNNGV. V was shortened by 5 bases and J by 1 base, with 16 bases between the two germline ends. This CDR3 has 16 residues. As DNA, the CDR3 is TGTGCCAGCAGCCCCCCGTCGGCGGATGGCACAGATACGCAGTATTTT. As protein: CASSPPSADGTDTQYF.

This chain joins TRBV7-9 and TRBJ2-2; 8 bases map to TRBD1. J lost 6 bases, V lost 7 bases, and 13 bases had no gene match. Germline values: CDR1 SEHNR, CDR2 FQNEAQ (reference sequence). CDR3 size: 16 residues. The CDR3 region is CASTTGGVGSAGELFF. CDR3 in DNA: TGTGCCAGCACCACAGGGGGTGTAGGTTCGGCCGGGGAGCTGTTTTTT.

CDR3 sequence: CASSRTSSNQPQHF. As DNA, the CDR3 is TGTGCCAGCAGTCGGACAAGTAGCAATCAGCCCCAGCATTTT. V is TRBV28 and J is TRBJ1-5, with D maybe TRBD1 (5 bases). V lost 5 bases, J lost 0 bases, and 8 bases lay in between. CDR1 and CDR2 (germline): MDHEN, SYDVKM. The CDR3 length is 14 residues. The full variable domain, with the rest looked up from reference TRBV28 and TRBJ1-5, is DVKVTQSSRYLVKRTGEKVFLECVQDMDHENMFWYRQDPGLGLRLIYFSYDVKMKEKGDIPEGYSVSREKKERFSLILESASTNQTSMYLCASSRTSSNQPQHFGDGTRLSIL.